Below, 16 T cell receptor beta chains from the same sample are listed, as sequenced in a study of shared clonotypes between healthy human individuals. Only in-frame clones appear in the TCRdb table, and some are missing; sequencing was by immunoSEQ multiplex PCR. The sample carries around 1.1 million clones, around three quarters recorded once. Sequencing used memory CD4+ T cells from PBMCs. Subset in this sample: CD45RA-negative fraction. The receptors stem from a man in his late teens or twenties in good health. Some clones in this sample may be carry-over from other donors' samples.

The chain has TRBV5-1 and TRBJ1-1; 7 bases fit TRBD1. With 5 bases clipped from V and 3 bases from J, the junction kept 4 bases outside the gene matches. Germline V gene data show CDR1 as SGHRS and CDR2 as YFSETQ. The CDR3 contains 13 residues. The CDR3 spells CASREDRDTEAFF. CDR3 DNA sequence: TGCGCCAGCAGGGAAGACAGGGACACTGAAGCTTTCTTT.

This chain's CDR3 is CASGTGTGAETDTQYF. The DNA of the CDR3 is TGCGCCAGCGGAACCGGGACAGGGGCTGAGACAGATACGCAGTATTTT. V and J are TRBV5-1 and TRBJ2-3, with TRBD1 matching over 10 bases. Germline V gene data show CDR1 as SGHRS and CDR2 as YFSETQ. The J segment lost 3 bases and the V segment lost 7 bases, leaving 11 bases of the junction unmatched. This CDR3 has 16 residues.

The chain couples TRBV9 to TRBJ2-7, with D unresolved. The ends were cut back, 7 bases at V and 7 bases at J, with 9 bases in the middle. Germline V gene sequence: CDR1 SGDLS, CDR2 YYNGEE. There are 10 residues in the CDR3. This CDR3 reads CASPGGEQYF. CDR3 bases: TGTGCCAGCCCGGGCGGAGAGCAGTACTTC.

This chain links TRBV19 with TRBJ2-1, with TRBD1 matching 7 bases. Per germline, CDR1 LNHDA and CDR2 SQIVND (reference sequence). Unmatched junction bases numbered 4, after V lost 5 bases and J lost 3 bases. This CDR3 region has 14 residues. The CDR3 sequence: CASSRQGRYNEQFF. Here the CDR3 DNA reads TGTGCCAGTAGTCGACAGGGTCGCTACAATGAGCAGTTCTTC.

This clone was picked up a small number of times. Other DNA sequences within the sample encode an identical CDR3. The CDR3 loop reads CASSEARETQYF. The CDR3, as DNA: TGTGCCAGCAGTGAAGCGAGGGAGACCCAGTACTTC. The chain combines TRBV2 with TRBJ2-5; D gene uncertain. CDR3 length equals 12 residues. Germline V gene sequence: CDR1 SNHLY, CDR2 FYNNEI. Between the trimmed V and J ends, which lost 0 bases and 5 bases, there was a span of 4 bases.

The gene calls are TRBV2 and TRBJ1-2; D remains ambiguous. V was shortened by 6 bases and J by 8 bases, with 13 bases between the two germline ends. The CDR3 covers 12 residues. Germline V gene data show CDR1 as SNHLY and CDR2 as FYNNEI. The CDR3 loop reads CASRELESGYTF. The CDR3 region has the DNA TGTGCCAGCAGGGAGTTGGAAAGCGGCTACACCTTC.

Comments on this clone: The CDR3 carries no conserved terminal phenylalanine or tryptophan, so it likely arises from a read error. This chain joins TRBV4-1 and TRBJ1-2; the D is unclear. The length of the CDR3 is 15 residues. The germline gives CDR1 MGHRA, CDR2 YSYEKL. V dropped 0 bases and J dropped 8 bases, with 16 bases sitting between them. The CDR3 DNA reads TGCGCCAGCAGCCAAGATAAGGGTTATCTGGAGGGCTACACCCTC. Translated, it gives CASSQDKGYLEGYTL.

This chain uses TRBV10-3 with TRBJ1-2; 7 nucleotides line up with TRBD1. Losses at the gene ends were 4 bases for V and 6 bases for J; bases not matched to a gene: 5. Germline V gives CDR1 ENHRY, CDR2 SYGVKD. The CDR3 is made up of 13 amino acids. The CDR3: CAISGTGQDGYTF. The CDR3 bases are TGTGCCATCAGTGGGACCGGACAGGATGGCTACACCTTC.

A word on this clone: Distinct nucleotide sequences in the sample also encode this CDR3. The J gene is TRBJ1-4, the V gene TRBV7-9, with TRBD1 matching over 11 bases. Germline V gives CDR1 SEHNR, CDR2 FQNEAQ (reference sequence). There are 14 residues in the CDR3. V lost 3 bases, J lost 7 bases, and 1 base stayed unmatched. CDR3 sequence: CASSLGQGVEKLFF. The CDR3 DNA sequence: TGTGCCAGCAGCTTGGGACAGGGGGTTGAAAAACTGTTTTTT.

Only a few counts were recorded for this clone. The chain joins TRBV5-8 to TRBJ1-2; a possible D gene is TRBD1 (5 bases). The CDR3 contains 13 residues. V was trimmed by 0 bases and J by 8 bases, leaving 11 bases between them. Germline V gene lookup returns CDR1 SGHTS and CDR2 YDEGEE. In DNA form, the CDR3 reads TGTGCCAGCAGCTTGGCCCAACAGGAAGGCTACACCTTC. As protein: CASSLAQQEGYTF.

J is TRBJ1-5 and V is TRBV28; TRBD1 agrees at 7 bases. Germline V gives CDR1 MDHEN, CDR2 SYDVKM. The trim removed 8 bases at V and 10 bases at J, leaving 14 bases unmatched. The CDR3 runs 14 residues. As DNA, the CDR3 is TGTGCCAGCTCGCCCCGGGACAGCCCTCCTCCCCAGCATTTT. Residues: CASSPRDSPPPQHF.

J is TRBJ2-7 and V is TRBV27, with TRBD1 as a possible D gene (7 bases). V was pared by 6 bases and J by 0 bases, with 18 bases between. This CDR3 contains 16 residues. Per germline, CDR1 MNHEY and CDR2 SMNVEV (reference sequence). The chain's CDR3 is CASRPWGDRNSYEQYF. The CDR3 DNA follows: TGTGCCAGCAGGCCCTGGGGGGACAGAAACTCCTACGAGCAGTACTTC.

V gene TRBV28 combines with J gene TRBJ2-1, with D perhaps matching TRBD2 (7 bases). The CDR3 totals 14 residues. The V end was cut by 8 bases, the J end by 9 bases, with 20 bases between. In germline, CDR1 is MDHEN, CDR2 SYDVKM. CDR3 residues: CASLRRGGLGEQFF. The CDR3 DNA reads as TGTGCCAGCTTGAGGAGGGGGGGTCTAGGTGAGCAGTTCTTC.

This rearrangement joins TRBV6-5 to TRBJ2-5; 10 bases are shared with TRBD2. In germline, CDR1 is MNHEY, CDR2 SVGAGI. The CDR3 runs 14 residues. V lost 7 bases to trimming and J lost 4 bases; unmatched junction nucleotides: 6. The CDR3 region has the DNA TGTGCCAGCAAAAGCGGGAGGGCCGGAGAGACCCAGTACTTC. This translates into CASKSGRAGETQYF.

This clone was recorded a few times. The J gene is TRBJ2-7, the V gene TRBV5-4; D perhaps matches TRBD1 (6 bases). V was clipped by 2 bases and J by 0 bases, with 9 bases between them. Germline V gene sequence: CDR1 SGHNT, CDR2 YYREEE (reference sequence). The CDR3 has 14 amino acids. The CDR3 reads CASSFTTGSYEQYF. The CDR3 bases are TGTGCCAGCAGCTTTACGACAGGCTCCTACGAGCAGTACTTC.

The chain couples TRBV28 to TRBJ2-3; 10 nucleotides line up with TRBD2. This CDR3 is built from 15 residues. V was clipped by 6 bases and J by 15 bases; unmatched bases: 18. Germline CDR1 and CDR2: MDHEN and SYDVKM. CDR3 protein: CASSPPGLAGEGGYF. The DNA of the CDR3 is TGTGCCAGCAGCCCCCCCGGGCTAGCGGGAGAGGGGGGATATTTT.